The 9 T cell receptor beta chains listed next were all sequenced from one sample in a study of cytomegalovirus exposure and HLA in healthy donors. The PCR contained 60 Vbeta and 13 Jbeta primers. The protocol was immunoSEQ multiplex PCR, while the TCRdb copy is restricted to in-frame clones and leaves out a portion. The sample carries 200,000 to 250,000 clones, 77% recorded once. Material for sequencing was PBMCs. These TCRs come from a woman in her fifties or sixties in good health and CMV-seropositive.

The chain combines TRBV6-6 with TRBJ2-1; no definite D call. V was clipped by 6 bases and J by 7 bases, with 13 bases between them. Germline assignment: CDR1 MNHNY and CDR2 SVGAGI (reference sequence). This CDR3 is built from 13 residues. The CDR3 region is CASSTPPGNEQFF. CDR3 nucleotide sequence: TGTGCCAGCAGCACCCCACCCGGGAATGAGCAGTTCTTC.

The genes are TRBV7-9 and TRBJ2-1, with TRBD1 as a possible D gene (6 bases). The CDR3 sequence is 15 residues long. Trimming took 5 bases from V and 0 from J, leaving 11 bases between them. Germline V gives CDR1 SEHNR, CDR2 FQNEAQ (reference sequence). The CDR3 here is CASSPGTLSYNEQFF. In DNA form, the CDR3 reads TGTGCCAGCAGCCCGGGGACACTCTCCTACAATGAGCAGTTCTTC.

This clone has a handful of counts. The CDR3 DNA sequence: TGTGCCAGCTCACCAGGACTGTCCGGCGGAAACTATGGCTACACCTTC. It specifies CASSPGLSGGNYGYTF. The chain recombines TRBV18 with TRBJ1-2, with D unresolved. The V gene lost 2 bases and the J gene lost 2 bases, with 15 bases spanning the gap. Looked up from germline, CDR1 is KGHSH and CDR2 is LQKENI. This CDR3 is 16 amino acids long.

This clone has only one observation. The chain couples TRBV5-1 to TRBJ2-1, with 7 bases that match TRBD2. Germline CDR1 SGHRS, CDR2 YFSETQ. The CDR3 is 15 residues long. The V segment lost 0 bases and the J segment 2 bases; nucleotides outside the gene matches: 2. The CDR3 DNA is TGCGCCAGCAGCTTGGGTAGCGGGCCCTACAATGAGCAGTTCTTC. Encoded protein: CASSLGSGPYNEQFF.

In this sample, this clone turned up a few times. The rearrangement uses TRBV28 and TRBJ1-1, with D maybe TRBD1 (5 bases). The germline V and J ends were trimmed by 8 bases and 5 bases, with 18 bases remaining between them. The CDR3 has 14 residues. Germline assignment: CDR1 MDHEN and CDR2 SYDVKM. CDR3 coding DNA: TGTGCCAGCGAATATAATCGTGGGGGGACTGAAGCTTTCTTT. Translation: CASEYNRGGTEAFF.

The rearrangement joins TRBV6-6 to TRBJ1-5; no definite D call. Germline assignment: CDR1 MNHNY and CDR2 SVGAGI (reference sequence). CDR3 length: 16 amino acids. The ends were cut back, 0 bases at V and 1 base at J, with 10 bases in the middle. Here the CDR3 reads CASSYSARSSNQPQHF. DNA for the CDR3: TGTGCCAGCAGTTACTCAGCCAGGTCCAGCAATCAGCCCCAGCATTTT.

The V call is TRBV6-5, the J call TRBJ1-2, with a tentative D call TRBD1 (6 bases). Trimming shortened V by 0 bases and J by 4 bases, and 15 bases separated the two germline ends. Germline V gives CDR1 MNHEY, CDR2 SVGAGI. The CDR3 sequence is 16 residues long. The CDR3 region is CASSYSGQGRGYGYTF. CDR3 DNA sequence: TGTGCCAGCAGTTACTCGGGGCAGGGGCGAGGCTATGGCTACACCTTC.

This clone has more than one count but fewer than ten. The chain uses TRBV7-3 and TRBJ2-1; 13 positions match TRBD2. Germline assignment: CDR1 SGHTA and CDR2 FQGTGA. The CDR3 is made up of 15 amino acids. The V and J ends lost 5 bases and 7 bases, in that order; junction bases with no gene match: 5. CDR3 nucleotides: TGTGCCAGCAGCGGCGGACTAGCGGGAGTTAATGAGCAGTTCTTC. This codes for CASSGGLAGVNEQFF.

The chain employs TRBV30 and TRBJ2-2, with D possibly TRBD2 on 5 matching bases. The CDR3 covers 15 residues. Trimming left V 7 bases short and J 6 bases short, with 21 bases between. Germline assignment: CDR1 GTSNPN and CDR2 SVGIG (reference sequence). The CDR3 loop is CAFNTLPGLAGELFF. CDR3 in DNA: TGTGCCTTTAACACCCTACCGGGGTTGGCCGGGGAGCTGTTTTTT.